This T cell receptor (beta chain) was sequenced during a study of tissue T cells after allogeneic stem cell transplantation. Study findings and constraints: Limitations included a small, clinically heterogeneous cohort and limited sampling depth. TCR repertoires tracked anatomic similarity, regardless of disease or transplant status.

The CDR3 sequence is 13 residues long. Trimming took 6 bases from V and 5 from J, leaving 11 bases between them. This clone was seen a few times. Antigen specificity is unknown. Clones were sequenced by immunoSEQ multiplex PCR, and TCRdb holds only the in-frame ones, with some missing. The table has 9,500 to 15,000 clones, about 73% seen once. Comparators without hematopoietic cell transplant had other cancers, at least five gastrointestinal samples, and no known gastrointestinal disease. This receptor was identified in a woman aged 18-55 years with breast cancer. The sequenced sample was tissue from the right colon, obtained at autopsy. The chain uses TRBV12-3 or TRBV12-4 and TRBJ2-1, with D possibly TRBD2 on 5 matching bases. The CDR3 here is CASRPGLNNEQFF. CDR3 coding DNA: TGTGCCAGCAGGCCCGGACTCAACAATGAGCAGTTCTTC.